Described below is a single T cell receptor beta chain sequence and its context. The treatment here: roughly 18 received Ad26.COV2.S at low or high dose, single or two shots; about 5 received placebo; per-sample allocation not given. Following the first vaccine or placebo injection, samples were taken on day 63. This record comes from a study of Ad26.COV2.S vaccination and SARS-CoV-2 variants. Profiled with immunoSEQ multiplex PCR; TCRdb holds only in-frame clones, not every one. The sample carries roughly 410,000 clones, 80% to 90% recorded once. The CDR3 consists of 17 residues. V was shortened by 4 bases and J by 1 base, with 18 bases between the two germline ends. CDR1 and CDR2 from the germline V gene are LGHNA and YNFKEQ.

V gene TRBV4-2 combines with J gene TRBJ2-3, with D hard to call. The clonotype comes from a person aged 18 to 59 who received the Ad26.COV2.S COVID-19 vaccine or a placebo. This specimen was peripheral blood, taken in a trial of Ad26.COV2.S vaccine versus placebo. The CDR3 region is CASSLLADIDGTDTQYF. The CDR3 DNA follows: TGTGCCAGCAGCCTGTTAGCAGACATTGATGGCACAGATACGCAGTATTTT.